Shown below are 28 T cell receptor beta chains from a single sample sequenced in a study of blood T cell repertoires in COVID-19. The table came from immunoSEQ multiplex PCR; TCRdb's copy has only in-frame clones and leaves some out. The table records just over 95,000 clones, 90% of them present only once. Sequenced sample: peripheral blood. The receptors stem from a man in his fifties or sixties with acute or convalescent COVID-19.

The chain joins TRBV30 to TRBJ1-1; 7 bases line up with TRBD1. Germline V lookup: CDR1 GTSNPN, CDR2 SVGIG (reference sequence). CDR3 length: 14 amino acids. Germline trimming cut 1 base from V and 5 bases from J; bases unmatched to any gene: 7. CDR3: CAWSGETGRTEAFF. For the CDR3, the DNA is TGTGCCTGGAGTGGGGAGACAGGGCGGACTGAAGCTTTCTTT.

This chain links TRBV5-1 with TRBJ2-1; D possibly corresponds to TRBD2 (6 bases). This CDR3 region has 14 residues. Germline CDR1 and CDR2: SGHRS and YFSETQ. Trimming stripped 0 bases from V and 7 bases from J, with 11 bases between. In nucleotides, the CDR3 is TGCGCCAGCAGCTTGGATGGAGGGGCGAATGAGCAGTTCTTC. Encoded protein: CASSLDGGANEQFF.

Here the CDR3 DNA reads TGTGCCAGCAGCCAAGCTAGAGATGAGCAGTTCTTC. Translation gives CASSQARDEQFF. The chain couples TRBV3-1 (or the pseudogene TRBV3-2) to TRBJ2-1; D uncertain. V lost 1 base to trimming and J lost 8 bases, with 6 bases between them. Germline V gene sequence: CDR1 LGHDT, CDR2 YNNKEL (reference sequence). The CDR3 sequence is 12 residues long.

The chain joins TRBV4-2 to TRBJ2-3; 13 bases fit TRBD2. The CDR3 is 18 residues long. Germline assignment: CDR1 LGHNA and CDR2 YNFKEQ. V lost 2 bases and J lost 6; bases outside the gene matches: 11. For the CDR3, the DNA is TGTGCCAGCAGCCAAAGCCCCGGGACTAGCGGGGTATCGGATACGCAGTATTTT. Its translation is CASSQSPGTSGVSDTQYF.

The rearrangement joins TRBV2 to TRBJ2-1; 8 bases agree with TRBD1. Germline lookup yields CDR1 SNHLY and CDR2 FYNNEI. J gave up 9 bases and V 4 bases, and 11 bases lay outside the gene matches. CDR3 size: 15 residues. The CDR3 protein is CASSARTGISSEQFF. Written as DNA, the CDR3 is TGTGCCAGCAGTGCGCGGACAGGGATTTCCAGTGAGCAGTTCTTC.

The chain has TRBV2 and TRBJ1-2, with D unresolved. Germline CDR1 and CDR2: SNHLY and FYNNEI. The CDR3 loop spans 15 amino acids. The germline V and J ends were trimmed by 6 bases and 0 bases, with 14 bases remaining between them. The CDR3 sequence: CASRPGRVTNYGYTF. In DNA form, the CDR3 reads TGTGCCAGCAGACCCGGGAGGGTGACTAACTATGGCTACACCTTC.

The chain joins TRBV5-1 to TRBJ1-2; D may be TRBD1 (5 bases). CDR3 length equals 15 residues. CDR1 is SGHRS and CDR2 is YFSETQ in the germline V gene. V lost 2 bases to trimming and J lost 2 bases, with 13 bases between them. CDR3 DNA sequence: TGCGCCAGCAGCTTTGTAGGGGCCATCAACTATGGCTACACCTTC. Translating gives CASSFVGAINYGYTF.

J is TRBJ1-1 and V is TRBV19; 7 bases agree with TRBD1. CDR1 and CDR2 (germline): LNHDA, SQIVND (reference sequence). The CDR3 totals 13 residues. V lost 5 bases, J lost 4 bases, and 4 bases stayed unmatched. The CDR3 sequence: CASSGRGFTEAFF. DNA of the CDR3: TGTGCCAGTAGTGGCAGGGGGTTCACTGAAGCTTTCTTT.

The V call is TRBV19, the J call TRBJ2-3; perhaps TRBD2 as D (5 bases). Trimming left V 5 bases short and J 1 base short, with 16 bases between. The CDR3 extends over 16 amino acids. In germline, CDR1 is LNHDA, CDR2 SQIVND (reference sequence). The CDR3 region is CASSPSWERRTDTQYF. DNA of the CDR3: TGTGCCAGTAGTCCCTCCTGGGAGCGGCGCACAGATACGCAGTATTTT.

The CDR3 is CASSAGGWTEAFF. CDR3 coding DNA: TGTGCCAGCAGCGCAGGGGGCTGGACTGAAGCTTTCTTT. The chain links TRBV6-5 to TRBJ1-1; 8 nucleotides line up with TRBD1. The CDR3 loop spans 13 amino acids. Germline loops: CDR1 MNHEY, CDR2 SVGAGI. V was clipped by 6 bases and J by 5 bases; unmatched bases: 5.

This sequence joins TRBV28 and TRBJ2-7, with 12 bases that match TRBD2. The CDR3 has 15 amino acids. Looked up from germline, CDR1 is MDHEN and CDR2 is SYDVKM. V lost 5 bases, J lost 3 bases, and 5 bases stayed unmatched. CDR3 DNA sequence: TGTGCCAGCAGTACGACTAGCGGGGGTTTCTACGAGCAGTACTTC. It translates to CASSTTSGGFYEQYF.

The rearrangement uses TRBV11-2 and TRBJ1-6; TRBD1 is a possible D gene (5 bases). The germline gives CDR1 SGHAT, CDR2 FQNNGV. The CDR3 runs to 17 residues. Between the trimmed V and J ends, which lost 1 base and 3 bases, there was a span of 13 bases. CDR3 bases: TGTGCCAGCAGCTTAGGGGGCGGATCGAACTATAATTCACCCCTCCACTTT. Translation gives CASSLGGGSNYNSPLHF.

The rearrangement links TRBV7-2 to TRBJ2-2, with 10 positions matching TRBD2. J lost 6 bases, V lost 6 bases, and 4 bases had no gene match. Germline-derived CDR1 and CDR2 are SGHTA and FQGNSA. This CDR3 contains 14 residues. The CDR3, as DNA: TGTGCCAGCAGTTCCCTAGCGGGGGCCGGGGAGCTGTTTTTT. It specifies CASSSLAGAGELFF.

V usage is TRBV5-6 and J usage is TRBJ2-7; a weak D match, TRBD1 (5 bases). V was cut by 3 bases and J by 7 bases, with 11 bases left in between. The germline V gene encodes CDR1 SGHDT and CDR2 YYEEEE. The CDR3 has 12 residues. Here the CDR3 DNA reads TGTGCCAGCAGCTGGGGCTCCCGAGAGCAGTACTTC. This codes for CASSWGSREQYF.

The chain carries TRBV5-6 and TRBJ2-1, with D maybe TRBD1 (5 bases). From germline, CDR1 is SGHDT and CDR2 YYEEEE. Trimming stripped 3 bases from V and 10 bases from J, with 8 bases between. The CDR3 consists of 11 residues. CDR3 in amino acids: CASSSRQEQFF. The CDR3 region has the DNA TGTGCCAGCAGCTCAAGACAGGAGCAGTTCTTC.

V and J are TRBV7-2 and TRBJ1-1; 7 nucleotides agree with TRBD1. Trimming cost V 5 bases and J 5 bases; bases outside gene matches: 8. The CDR3 consists of 14 residues. The germline V gene encodes CDR1 SGHTA and CDR2 FQGNSA. CDR3 coding DNA: TGTGCCAGCAGCCCCGGGACAGTAAGAACTGAAGCTTTCTTT. Translation: CASSPGTVRTEAFF.

V usage is TRBV12-3 or TRBV12-4 and J usage is TRBJ2-2; D is possibly TRBD2 (6 bases). The CDR3 covers 13 residues. Trimming cost V 6 bases and J 3 bases, with 8 bases left between them. CDR3 residues: CASREGDTGELFF. DNA for the CDR3: TGTGCCAGCAGGGAGGGCGACACCGGGGAGCTGTTTTTT.

The V gene is TRBV10-1, the J gene TRBJ1-1; D gene unclear. Trimming removed 2 bases from V and 1 base from J, with 11 bases in between. CDR3 length: 15 amino acids. Germline V gene data show CDR1 as WNHNN and CDR2 as SYGVQD (reference sequence). CDR3 sequence reads: CASSELRGSNTEAFF. In DNA form, the CDR3 reads TGCGCCAGCAGTGAGCTTCGGGGATCGAACACTGAAGCTTTCTTT.

The chain joins TRBV7-6 to TRBJ2-7, with 7 positions matching TRBD1. The V and J ends lost 1 base and 2 bases, in that order; junction bases with no gene match: 5. The germline V gene has CDR1 SGHVS and CDR2 FNYEAQ. The CDR3 runs 15 residues. CDR3 bases: TGTGCCAGCAGCTTAGGTGGGGGACAGACCTACGAGCAGTACTTC. Translated, it gives CASSLGGGQTYEQYF. Full variable domain (missing parts from reference TRBV7-6 and TRBJ2-7): GAGVSQSPRYKVTKRGQDVALRCDPISGHVSLYWYRQALGQGPEFLTYFNYEAQQDKSGLPNDRFSAERPEGSISTLTIQRTEQRDSAMYRCASSLGGGQTYEQYFGPGTRLTVT.

This rearrangement joins TRBV5-1 to TRBJ1-3; TRBD1 agrees at 7 bases. V was clipped by 3 bases and J by 0 bases; unmatched bases: 9. Germline assignment: CDR1 SGHRS and CDR2 YFSETQ. The CDR3 contains 17 residues. As DNA, the CDR3 is TGCGCCAGCAGCTGGGGGGACAGTGACTTCTCTGGAAACACCATATATTTT. It translates to CASSWGDSDFSGNTIYF.

This clone was seen a single time. The gene calls are TRBV2 and TRBJ1-5, with a weak D call TRBD1 (5 bases). The CDR3 length is 14 residues. Germline V gene sequence: CDR1 SNHLY, CDR2 FYNNEI. Trimming stripped 5 bases from V and 7 bases from J, with 15 bases between. The CDR3 DNA reads as TGTGCCAGCAGTCAAGGGGTGGAGGGCCAGCCCCAGCATTTT. Its translation is CASSQGVEGQPQHF.

The chain employs TRBV5-5 and TRBJ1-6; D is unclear. V dropped 2 bases and J dropped 8 bases, with 8 bases sitting between them. The CDR3 loop spans 13 amino acids. Germline-derived CDR1 and CDR2 are SGHKS and YYEKEE (reference sequence). The CDR3 nucleotides are TGTGCCAGCAGCTTCGGAGAGCATTCACCCCTCCACTTT. It specifies CASSFGEHSPLHF.

Notes on this clone: The junction does not match germline at one end; this may be a read error. The chain is built from TRBV3-1 (or the pseudogene TRBV3-2) and TRBJ2-3; D possibly corresponds to TRBD2 (5 bases). Germline V gives CDR1 LGHDT, CDR2 YNNKEL (reference sequence). The length of the CDR3 is 15 residues. CDR3 in amino acids: CASSPGIHFTDTRYF. DNA of the CDR3: TGTGCCAGCAGCCCGGGAATCCATTTCACAGATACGCGGTATTTT.

V and J are TRBV27 and TRBJ1-1; D gene uncertain. CDR1 is MNHEY and CDR2 is SMNVEV in the germline V gene (reference sequence). The CDR3 consists of 14 residues. V lost 7 bases and J 1 base, leaving 13 bases between the germline ends. CDR3: CASTPLNRNTEAFF. The CDR3 DNA reads as TGTGCCAGCACCCCCCTTAATAGGAACACTGAAGCTTTCTTT.

This chain joins TRBV6-5 and TRBJ1-1; no clear D. Trimming took off 8 bases at V and 4 bases at J, with 20 bases between the two ends. Per the germline V gene, CDR1 is MNHEY and CDR2 is SVGAGI. The CDR3 is 15 residues long. The CDR3 sequence: CASRLNLRHGTEAFF. The CDR3, as DNA: TGTGCCAGCCGTCTCAACCTTCGACACGGCACTGAAGCTTTCTTT.

The chain combines TRBV2 with TRBJ1-2; no clear D. With 5 bases removed from V and 4 bases from J, the gap between germline ends came to 14 bases. The CDR3 is made up of 14 amino acids. Germline V lookup: CDR1 SNHLY, CDR2 FYNNEI. CDR3 bases: TGTGCCAGCAGTACCCTGAGTCAAGCCTATGGCTACACCTTC. Translation gives CASSTLSQAYGYTF.

In its sample, this clone was seen a few times. This rearrangement joins TRBV5-6 to TRBJ1-6; no clear D. V was pared by 4 bases and J by 5 bases, with 19 bases between. The CDR3 length is 17 residues. Germline loops: CDR1 SGHDT, CDR2 YYEEEE. The CDR3, as DNA: TGTGCCAGCAGCACCTGGGCCAGCCTAAGGCATAATTCACCCCTCCACTTT. This translates into CASSTWASLRHNSPLHF.

J is TRBJ2-7 and V is TRBV5-4, with 8 bases matching TRBD1. The CDR3 is made up of 16 amino acids. The V gene end was trimmed by 4 bases and the J gene end by 0 bases; junction bases not matched to a gene: 9. CDR1 and CDR2 from the germline V gene are SGHNT and YYREEE (reference sequence). The CDR3 coding sequence is TGTGCCAGCAGCGCCGGGACAGGACCTACCTCCTACGAGCAGTACTTC. Amino acid sequence: CASSAGTGPTSYEQYF.